The next 3 T cell receptor beta chains were all read from a single sample in a study of T cell changes during pregnancy in multiple sclerosis. Clones were sequenced by immunoSEQ multiplex PCR, and TCRdb holds only the in-frame ones, with some missing. The sample shows tens of thousands of clones, about 87% of them seen only once. The sequencing used CD4+ T cells from peripheral blood mononuclear cells, collected in the second trimester of pregnancy. The receptors derive from a female donor with multiple sclerosis, enrolled in a pregnancy study.

This clone is medium-sized. This chain joins TRBV19 and TRBJ1-3; tentatively, D is TRBD1 (5 bases). The V gene's germline CDR1 is LNHDA and CDR2 SQIVND (reference sequence). V lost 6 bases and J lost 1, with 10 bases in between. The CDR3 has 14 amino acids. The DNA of the CDR3 is TGTGCCAGTAGCCCGGGACTATCTGGAAACACCATATATTTT. It is translated as CASSPGLSGNTIYF.

This chain links TRBV27 with TRBJ1-1, with 7 bases fitting TRBD1. Germline V CDR1 and CDR2: MNHEY, SMNVEV (reference sequence). The V gene end was trimmed by 7 bases and the J gene end by 3 bases; junction bases not matched to a gene: 8. The CDR3 is 14 amino acids. As DNA, the CDR3 is TGTGCCAGCATGCGAGGGGGCAGGTACACTGAAGCTTTCTTT. Protein sequence: CASMRGGRYTEAFF.

The V gene is TRBV19, the J gene TRBJ1-5; D is ambiguous. CDR3 length equals 14 residues. V was trimmed by 5 bases and J by 4 bases, leaving 12 bases between them. The V gene's germline CDR1 is LNHDA and CDR2 SQIVND (reference sequence). The CDR3 reads CASSAGARNQPQHF. CDR3 bases: TGTGCCAGTAGTGCGGGTGCTCGGAATCAGCCCCAGCATTTT.